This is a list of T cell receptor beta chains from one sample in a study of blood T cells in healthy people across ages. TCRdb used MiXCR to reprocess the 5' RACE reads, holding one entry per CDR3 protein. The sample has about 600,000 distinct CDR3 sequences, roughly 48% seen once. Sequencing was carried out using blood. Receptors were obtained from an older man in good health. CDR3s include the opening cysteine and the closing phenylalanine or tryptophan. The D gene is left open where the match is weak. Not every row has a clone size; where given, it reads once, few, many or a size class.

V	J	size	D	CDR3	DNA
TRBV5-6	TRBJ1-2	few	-	CASSLAWGYGGYTF	TGTGCCAGCAGCTTGGCCTGGGGGTACGGTGGCTACACCTTC
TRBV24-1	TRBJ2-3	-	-	CATSDGGRDTQYF	TGTGCCACCAGTGATGGAGGTCGGGATACGCAGTATTTT
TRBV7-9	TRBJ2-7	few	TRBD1	CASSLGQAIYEQYF	TGTGCCAGCAGCTTGGGACAGGCGATCTACGAGCAGTACTTC
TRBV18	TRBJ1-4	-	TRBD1	CASSLNDRVQVEKLFF	TGTGCCAGCTCACTCAACGACAGGGTTCAAGTCGAAAAACTGTTTTTT
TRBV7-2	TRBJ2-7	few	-	CASSFGRSGEAQYF	TGTGCCAGCAGCTTCGGCCGCTCCGGTGAGGCCCAGTACTTC
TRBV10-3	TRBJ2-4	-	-	CAISESGHTNIQYF	TGTGCCATCAGTGAGTCCGGGCATACAAACATTCAGTACTTC
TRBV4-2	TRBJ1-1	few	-	CASSQDGPGLSEAFF	TGTGCCAGCAGCCAAGACGGTCCAGGGCTGTCTGAAGCTTTCTTT
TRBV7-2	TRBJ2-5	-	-	CASSLVAGYEVQYF	TGTGCCAGCAGCTTAGTTGCGGGATACGAGGTCCAGTACTTC
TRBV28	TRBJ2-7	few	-	CASSPLRVTYEQYF	TGTGCCAGCAGCCCCCTGCGGGTTACCTACGAGCAGTACTTC
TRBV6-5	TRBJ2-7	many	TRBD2	CASRERGPRGLEQYF	TGTGCCAGCCGGGAGCGGGGCCCTCGTGGACTCGAGCAGTACTTC
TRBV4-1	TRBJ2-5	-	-	CASSQVQQGGETQYF	TGCGCCAGCAGCCAAGTTCAGCAGGGGGGAGAGACCCAGTACTTC
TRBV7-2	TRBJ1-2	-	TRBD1	CASSPGTGEVGNYGYTF	TGTGCCAGCAGCCCTGGGACAGGGGAGGTTGGCAACTATGGTTACACCTTC
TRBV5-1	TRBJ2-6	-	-	CASSSGQPSGANVLTF	TGCGCCAGCAGCTCCGGACAGCCCTCTGGGGCCAACGTCCTGACTTTC
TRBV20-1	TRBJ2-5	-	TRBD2	CSARGDSGSVNEQYF	TGCAGTGCTAGAGGGGATAGCGGGAGTGTAAATGAGCAGTACTTC
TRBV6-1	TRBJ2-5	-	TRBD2	CASSEVGLAGVEEQYF	TGTGCCAGCAGTGAAGTCGGACTAGCGGGAGTTGAAGAGCAGTACTTC
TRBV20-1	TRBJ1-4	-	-	CSAVLDGHEKLFF	TGCAGTGCAGTCCTTGACGGACATGAAAAACTGTTTTTT
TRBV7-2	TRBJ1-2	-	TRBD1	CASSLLGQAYGYTF	TGTGCCAGCAGCTTACTGGGACAGGCCTATGGCTACACCTTC
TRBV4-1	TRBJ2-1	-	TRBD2	CASRLGGGSYNEQFF	TGCGCCAGCAGGTTGGGGGGGGGCTCCTACAATGAGCAGTTCTTC
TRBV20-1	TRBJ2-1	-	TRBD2	CSARSAGGNRRYNEQFF	TGCAGTGCTAGATCGGCGGGGGGAAACAGGCGATACAATGAGCAGTTCTTC
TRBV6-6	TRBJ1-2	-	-	CASSPDAGYGYTF	TGTGCCAGCAGTCCGGATGCGGGGTATGGCTACACCTTC
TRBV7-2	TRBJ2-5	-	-	CASSPTSIGVETQYF	TGTGCCAGCAGCCCAACTAGCATAGGAGTTGAGACCCAGTACTTC
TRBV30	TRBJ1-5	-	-	CAWSVNRNQPQHF	TGTGCCTGGAGTGTAAACAGAAATCAGCCCCAGCATTTT
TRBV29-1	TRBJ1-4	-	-	CSVGGQEKLFF	TGCAGCGTTGGAGGGCAGGAAAAACTGTTTTTT
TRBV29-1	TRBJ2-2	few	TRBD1	CSVEATGMNTGELFF	TGCAGCGTTGAAGCGACAGGGATGAACACCGGGGAGCTGTTTTTT
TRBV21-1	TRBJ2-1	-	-	CASEVDSRHNEQFF	TGTGCCAGCGAGGTTGACTCCCGGCACAATGAGCAGTTCTTC